Listed below are T cell receptor beta chains from one sample, sequenced in a study of post-analysis software for immune sequencing data. Via MiXCR, TCRdb re-called the PCR reads, giving one row per CDR3 protein. The sample carries 650,000 to 850,000 distinct CDR3 sequences, around 42% recorded once. The source material was blood. The receptors were sampled from a girl aged 5-17 years with multiple sclerosis. Both conserved end residues are part of each CDR3. A D gene is named only where the DNA matches it firmly. A row's size may be missing; if present it is once, few, many or a size class.

d_gene,abundance,v_gene,j_gene,CDR3nt,CDR3aa
TRBD2,.,TRBV12-3/TRBV12-4,TRBJ2-5,TGTGCCAGCAGAAGGACTAGCTTTCAAGAGACCCAGTACTTC,CASRRTSFQETQYF
TRBD2,.,TRBV6-2/TRBV6-3,TRBJ2-1,TGTGCCAGCAGTTACTCGATCCTAGCGGGAGTGGTGTACAATGAGCAGTTCTTC,CASSYSILAGVVYNEQFF
TRBD2,few,TRBV7-2,TRBJ2-1,TGTGCCAGCAGCTTATCCCTAGCGGGAGGCTCCCACAATGAGCAGTTCTTC,CASSLSLAGGSHNEQFF
TRBD2,.,TRBV9,TRBJ2-3,TGTGCCAGCAGCGCCTCCCTAGCGGCTAGCACAGATACGCAGTATTTT,CASSASLAASTDTQYF
.,few,TRBV15,TRBJ2-1,TGTGCCACCAGCAGAGACAGGGCTGGGTACAATGAGCAGTTCTTC,CATSRDRAGYNEQFF
.,.,TRBV29-1,TRBJ2-7,TGCAGCGTTGAACTCCCGACAAGCTCCTACGAGCAGTACTTC,CSVELPTSSYEQYF
TRBD1,.,TRBV5-1,TRBJ2-4,TGCGCCAGCGCCGGGGACAGGGAAGCCAAAAACATTCAGTACTTC,CASAGDREAKNIQYF
TRBD1,many,TRBV5-1,TRBJ2-7,TGCGCCAGCAGCCTACGGACAGGGCAGGACGAGCAGTACTTC,CASSLRTGQDEQYF
TRBD1,.,TRBV4-2,TRBJ2-1,TGTGCCAGCAGCCAGGGGTCTCAGGGGGCGCGAAACAATGAGCAGTTCTTC,CASSQGSQGARNNEQFF
.,few,TRBV12-3/TRBV12-4,TRBJ2-5,TGTGCCAGCACCCCATCCTCTGTGGAGACCCAGTACTTC,CASTPSSVETQYF
.,few,TRBV29-1,TRBJ2-4,TGCAGCGTTGAAGGGGGCCAGAAAAACATTCAGTACTTC,CSVEGGQKNIQYF
.,few,TRBV5-1,TRBJ2-2,TGCGCCAGCAGCTTGGGACAGCCGACCGGGGAGCTGTTTTTT,CASSLGQPTGELFF
.,.,TRBV27,TRBJ1-2,TGTGCCAGCAGTTTGGGATCTGATCTATGGGGCTACACCTTC,CASSLGSDLWGYTF
TRBD1,few,TRBV7-8,TRBJ2-1,TGTGCCAGCAGCTTGGAGGGGACAGGGGGTTTCAATGAGCAGTTCTTC,CASSLEGTGGFNEQFF
TRBD1,few,TRBV2,TRBJ2-7,TGTGCCAGCAGTGAAGCGCTTCACCAGGACAGGCCCTACGAGCAGTACTTC,CASSEALHQDRPYEQYF
TRBD2,few,TRBV20-1,TRBJ2-5,TGCAGTGCTACGACTAGCGGGAGGCGAGAGACCCAGTACTTC,CSATTSGRRETQYF
TRBD1,.,TRBV29-1,TRBJ2-3,TGCTCCTCAGGGGGTGGCACAGATACGCAGTATTTT,CSSGGGTDTQYF
.,few,TRBV18,TRBJ1-2,TGTGCCAGCTCATCGGGACTCTCCGCTAACTATGGCTACACCTTC,CASSSGLSANYGYTF
TRBD2,few,TRBV28,TRBJ2-1,TGTGCCAGTTGCTACGGGGGGGCTTCCTACAATGAGCAGTTCTTC,CASCYGGASYNEQFF
TRBD1,.,TRBV18,TRBJ2-1,TGTGCCAGCTCGCAGGGACAGGGGGCCAGTGAGCAGTTCTTC,CASSQGQGASEQFF
TRBD2,few,TRBV6-4,TRBJ2-3,TGTGCCAGCAGTCAACTAGCGGGACGAGCAGATACGCAGTATTTT,CASSQLAGRADTQYF
TRBD2,.,TRBV6-5,TRBJ2-3,TGTGCCAGCAGTTACCTTCTAGCGGGAGGGTTAAGCACAGATACGCAGTATTTT,CASSYLLAGGLSTDTQYF
TRBD2,.,TRBV10-3,TRBJ2-5,TGTGCCATTAGTAGGGGGACTAGCGGACAAGAGACCCAGTACTTC,CAISRGTSGQETQYF
TRBD2,few,TRBV7-2,TRBJ2-3,TGTGCCAGCAGCTTAGTTGGGGGGGGGAGCACAGATACGCAGTATTTT,CASSLVGGGSTDTQYF
TRBD2,.,TRBV20-1,TRBJ2-1,TGCAGCGCTAGAGACGGTCAAGCGGGAGGCTACAATGAGCAGTTCTTC,CSARDGQAGGYNEQFF
.,.,TRBV6-2/TRBV6-3,TRBJ2-1,TGTGCCAGCAGTTACTGGGGGCGGGTCCAGCAGTTCTTC,CASSYWGRVQQFF
.,.,TRBV2,TRBJ2-7,TGTGCCAGCAGTGGGGTTTTCCTTAGCTCCTACGAGCAGTACTTC,CASSGVFLSSYEQYF
.,.,TRBV29-1,TRBJ1-1,TGCAGCGCCGGTGAGGCCGCTGAAGCTTTCTTT,CSAGEAAEAFF
TRBD2,.,TRBV3-1,TRBJ2-3,TGTGCCAGCAGCCAAGAGAGTCGACTAGCGGGAGCAGATACGCAGTATTTT,CASSQESRLAGADTQYF
.,.,TRBV7-6,TRBJ2-7,TGTGCCAGCAGCCCCGAGGCCGCCAGCTCCTACGAGCAGTACTTC,CASSPEAASSYEQYF
TRBD2,.,TRBV19,TRBJ2-5,TGTGCCAGTAGTCTCCTAGCGGGAAGTGGGGAGCAGTACTTC,CASSLLAGSGEQYF
TRBD2,few,TRBV4-3,TRBJ2-3,TGCGCCAGCAGCCAAGGCGGGAGAGAAGATACGCAGTATTTT,CASSQGGREDTQYF
.,.,TRBV11-2,TRBJ2-3,TGTGCCAGCAGCTTAGGGGGGACAACCCTCACAGATACGCAGTATTTT,CASSLGGTTLTDTQYF
TRBD1,few,TRBV29-1,TRBJ2-7,TGCAGCGTAGCCAGGAGGACAGGTGTGGACGAGCAGTACTTC,CSVARRTGVDEQYF
.,few,TRBV7-9,TRBJ2-1,TGTGCCAGCAGCGAACGAATTAGTCCCCATGAGCAGTTCTTC,CASSERISPHEQFF
TRBD1,.,TRBV5-1,TRBJ2-3,TGCGCCAGCAGCCCACACAGGGGGCCGGACACCCCAGATACGCAGTATTTT,CASSPHRGPDTPDTQYF
TRBD2,.,TRBV20-1,TRBJ2-1,TGCAGTGCTAGGCCAGCGGGAGTAAATGAGCAGTTCTTC,CSARPAGVNEQFF
TRBD1,.,TRBV5-6,TRBJ2-5,TGTGCCAGCAGCGCGTACGGGACAGGGGGCCTGGAGACCCAGTACTTC,CASSAYGTGGLETQYF
TRBD2,.,TRBV24-1,TRBJ2-1,TGTGCCACCAGGGCCAGGACTAGCGGTTCCTACAATGAGCAGTTCTTC,CATRARTSGSYNEQFF
TRBD2,.,TRBV24-1,TRBJ2-3,TGTGCCACGGGGGGGACTACTAGCACAGATACGCAGTATTTT,CATGGTTSTDTQYF
.,.,TRBV5-1,TRBJ1-2,TGCGCCAGCAGCTACCTGGGCACATATCAAAACTATGGCTACACCTTC,CASSYLGTYQNYGYTF
TRBD1,.,TRBV29-1,TRBJ1-1,TGCAGCGTAGCAACAGGGGACTACACTGAAGCTTTCTTT,CSVATGDYTEAFF
TRBD2,.,TRBV12-3/TRBV12-4,TRBJ2-5,TGTGCCAGCAGTCTAGCGGGACGGAAGACCCAGTACTTC,CASSLAGRKTQYF
TRBD2,.,TRBV7-2,TRBJ2-2,TGTGCCAGCAGCTTACTAGCGGGGTTCGCGAACACCGGGGAGCTGTTTTTT,CASSLLAGFANTGELFF
.,.,TRBV7-4,TRBJ2-5,TGTGCCAGCACTCTTTTGAGACAAGAGACCCAGTACTTC,CASTLLRQETQYF
TRBD2,.,TRBV30,TRBJ2-7,TGTGCCTGGAGTGTGAGTGAGCTAGCGGGATTTTACGAGCAGTACTTC,CAWSVSELAGFYEQYF
TRBD1,.,TRBV29-1,TRBJ2-5,TGCAGCGTTGAAGGTTGGGACAGGGCGAAGGAGACCCAGTACTTC,CSVEGWDRAKETQYF
TRBD2,few,TRBV27,TRBJ2-7,TGTGCCAGCAGTTCGAGACTAGCGGGTGCCTACGAGCAGTACTTC,CASSSRLAGAYEQYF
TRBD2,many,TRBV29-1,TRBJ2-2,TGCAGCGCCCGGTCGGCGGGAGGGCCTGCCGGGGAGCTGTTTTTT,CSARSAGGPAGELFF
TRBD2,.,TRBV7-9,TRBJ2-1,TGTGCCAGCACCTCTAGCGGGAAGGCCGGGAATGAGCAGTTCTTC,CASTSSGKAGNEQFF
TRBD1,once,TRBV2,TRBJ1-4,TGTGCCAGCAGTTCGGGACAGGGTTTTGGGGGGTTTTTT,CASSSGQGFGGFF
.,few,TRBV5-6,TRBJ1-1,TGTGCCAGCAGCTTCGGGGGCGCGTGGACTGAAGCTTTCTTT,CASSFGGAWTEAFF
.,few,TRBV7-3,TRBJ2-4,TGTGCCAGCAGCTCCCCCCAGAGTGGGAACATTCAGTACTTC,CASSSPQSGNIQYF